This T cell receptor beta chain was sequenced during a study of metastatic and nonmetastatic thyroid tumors. Study overall: Patients with malignant and benign thyroid disease provided blood and tumor or nodule tissue, whose repertoires were compared.

Points from the study as a whole: TCR beta diversity was reportedly significantly higher in malignant thyroid tumors than benign nodules, in blood and tumor.

Thyroid surgery was preceded by no treatment in any patient. With MiXCR, TCRdb called clones anew from the PCR reads. Of about 32,000 clones in the sample, around 7% are singletons; the top ten hold roughly two fifths. V trimming: 4 bases; J trimming: 2 bases; junction bases outside the gene matches: 9. Germline values: CDR1 MGHDK, CDR2 SYGVNS. This CDR3 comprises 18 residues. This clone has a count of ten or more. No antigen is known for it. The receptor was derived from a female donor with papillary thyroid cancer or a benign thyroid nodule (not recorded which). Some clones in this sample may be carry-over from other donors' samples. The sequencing input was blood. The chain uses TRBV25-1 and TRBJ2-7; 15 bases align to TRBD2. The CDR3 sequence is CASSAPSGLAGGAYEQYF. DNA for the CDR3: TGTGCCAGCAGTGCACCTTCGGGACTAGCGGGAGGTGCCTACGAGCAGTACTTC.